Presented here are 9 T cell receptor beta chains from one specimen sequenced in a study of shared clonotypes between healthy human individuals. Some clones are missing from TCRdb's copy, which holds only in-frame ones; the method was immunoSEQ multiplex PCR. Counted here are fewer than 1.8 million clones, about 98.5% occurring once; the ten biggest clones make up approximately 0.4%. Sequencing used naive CD4+ T cells sorted from blood. Documented subset: CD45RA+ positively selected. The receptor source for this set is a man aged 25 to 40 in good health.

This chain uses TRBV7-9 with TRBJ2-1; 8 nucleotides align to TRBD2. Germline V gene data show CDR1 as SEHNR and CDR2 as FQNEAQ (reference sequence). This CDR3 region has 17 residues. After removal of 3 bases from V and 7 bases from J, the junction contained 14 bases not matched to a gene. This CDR3 is CASSFRSGTRDRNEQFF. DNA of the CDR3: TGTGCCAGCAGCTTTCGATCAGGGACTAGAGACCGAAATGAGCAGTTCTTC.

J is TRBJ1-5 and V is TRBV5-8; D perhaps matches TRBD1 (5 bases). The germline gives CDR1 SGHTS, CDR2 YDEGEE. The CDR3 loop spans 14 amino acids. The V and J ends lost 4 bases and 6 bases respectively, with 14 bases between them. The CDR3 sequence is CASSLRQRSQPQHF. CDR3 sequence (DNA): TGTGCCAGCAGCCTAAGACAGAGAAGTCAGCCCCAGCATTTT.

The CDR3 loop reads CASSYASRREGTDTQYF. The CDR3 DNA follows: TGTGCCAGCAGCTACGCATCGCGGCGGGAGGGCACAGATACGCAGTATTTT. V usage is TRBV13 and J usage is TRBJ2-3, with 8 bases aligning to TRBD2. CDR1 and CDR2 (germline): PRHDT, FYEKMQ (reference sequence). Trimming cost V 4 bases and J 1 base; bases outside gene matches: 10. This CDR3 spans 17 amino acids.

The chain is built from TRBV6-1 and TRBJ2-7, with D unresolved. This CDR3 has 15 amino acids. Germline CDR1 MNHNS, CDR2 SASEGT. Trimming shortened V by 2 bases and J by 0 bases, and 11 bases separated the two germline ends. CDR3 region: CASSEFWRISYEQYF. CDR3 sequence (DNA): TGTGCCAGCAGTGAATTTTGGCGTATCTCCTACGAGCAGTACTTC.

The chain couples TRBV5-4 to TRBJ2-7; a possible D gene is TRBD2 (6 bases). In germline, CDR1 is SGHNT, CDR2 YYREEE (reference sequence). The CDR3 is made up of 16 amino acids. V was shortened by 5 bases and J by 0 bases, with 18 bases between the two germline ends. The CDR3 nucleotides are TGTGCCAGCAGGGATGGGAGGAACGGGGACTCCTACGAGCAGTACTTC. Amino acids: CASRDGRNGDSYEQYF. Supplemented by reference TRBV5-4 and TRBJ2-7, the full variable domain reads ETGVTQSPTHLIKTRGQQVTLRCSSQSGHNTVSWYQQALGQGPQFIFQYYREEENGRGNFPPRFSGLQFPNYSSELNVNALELDDSALYLCASRDGRNGDSYEQYFGPGTRLTVT.

This sequence joins TRBV7-8 and TRBJ2-1; 12 bases are shared with TRBD2. CDR1 is SGHVS and CDR2 is FQNEAQ in the germline V gene. After removal of 3 bases from V and 3 bases from J, the junction contained 12 bases not matched to a gene. This CDR3 region has 19 residues. The CDR3 loop is CASSFRRRETSGSYNEQFF. CDR3 DNA sequence: TGTGCCAGCAGCTTTAGAAGAAGGGAGACTAGCGGGAGCTACAATGAGCAGTTCTTC.

The rearrangement uses TRBV28 and TRBJ2-3; D remains ambiguous. V shed 4 bases and J shed 4 bases, with 6 bases lying between them. There are 12 residues in the CDR3. The germline V gene encodes CDR1 MDHEN and CDR2 SYDVKM. In nucleotides, the CDR3 is TGTGCCAGCAGTTCAAACCCAGATACGCAGTATTTT. It is translated as CASSSNPDTQYF.

The V gene is TRBV11-2, the J gene TRBJ2-6, with a possible D match to TRBD1 (7 bases). The CDR3 spans 19 residues. Trimming removed 6 bases at V and 0 bases at J, with 21 bases between. Germline V gene data show CDR1 as SGHAT and CDR2 as FQNNGV. The CDR3 reads CASRSPGRGADSGANVLTF. The CDR3 DNA reads TGTGCCAGCAGATCGCCCGGCAGGGGGGCTGACTCTGGGGCCAACGTCCTGACTTTC.

The rearrangement joins TRBV29-1 to TRBJ1-3; tentative D call: TRBD1 (5 bases). CDR1 SQVTM and CDR2 ANQGSEA come from the germline V gene. V was shortened by 7 bases and J by 0 bases, with 7 bases between the two germline ends. The CDR3 has 12 residues. The CDR3 DNA sequence: TGCAGCGCTGGGGCCTCTGGAAACACCATATATTTT. This sequence encodes CSAGASGNTIYF.